These 20 T cell receptor beta chains were sequenced from one sample in a study of CD8 T cells in Susac syndrome. Random hexamers served to reverse transcribe about 0.5 to 1 ug RNA. TCRdb fed the immunoSEQ multiplex PCR reads into MiXCR, producing one record per CDR3 protein. This repertoire shows some 97,000 distinct CDR3 sequences, 95% found once; its top ten account for 0.3%. Sequencing was carried out using CD8+ T cells from PBMCs. Receptor source: a human donor with Susac syndrome.

The chain couples TRBV9 to TRBJ2-1; D is ambiguous. The CDR3 sequence is 11 residues long. Germline CDR1 is SGDLS and CDR2 is YYNGEE. With 2 bases removed from V and 13 bases from J, the gap between germline ends came to 10 bases. CDR3 nucleotide sequence: TGTGCCAGCAGCGTTACCGGAGACCAGTTCTTC. Its protein product is CASSVTGDQFF.

This clonotype has just one count. The V call is TRBV12-3 or TRBV12-4, the J call TRBJ1-2; D is unresolved. Between the trimmed V and J ends, which lost 10 bases and 3 bases, there was a span of 12 bases. The CDR3 consists of 12 residues. The CDR3 bases are TGTGCCACCCACGGCGGCTACTATGGCTACACCTTC. Its translation: CATHGGYYGYTF.

This clonotype was seen just once. DNA for the CDR3: TGCAGTGCTAGTCGTAGTTACCAGACCCAGTACTTC. Protein product: CSASRSYQTQYF. This chain joins TRBV20-1 and TRBJ2-5; D is ambiguous. CDR1 is DFQATT and CDR2 is SNEGSKA in the germline V gene (reference sequence). This CDR3 has 12 amino acids. Trimming took 3 bases from V and 6 from J, leaving 11 bases between them.

This clonotype was counted once. This chain joins TRBV9 and TRBJ1-1, with TRBD1 as a possible D gene (5 bases). The CDR3 consists of 15 residues. Trimming removed 4 bases from V and 2 bases from J, with 15 bases in between. CDR1 and CDR2 (germline): SGDLS, YYNGEE. CDR3: CASSPSGASNTEAFF. DNA for the CDR3: TGTGCCAGCAGCCCGAGTGGGGCTTCAAACACTGAAGCTTTCTTT.

The chain has TRBV20-1 and TRBJ2-7; 8 positions agree with TRBD2. This CDR3 contains 14 residues. J gave up 5 bases and V 3 bases, and 9 bases lay outside the gene matches. Germline V CDR1 and CDR2: DFQATT, SNEGSKA (reference sequence). The CDR3 protein is CSARLAGGANEQYF. The CDR3 DNA sequence: TGCAGTGCTAGGCTGGCGGGGGGAGCCAACGAGCAGTACTTC.

J is TRBJ2-3 and V is TRBV7-6; D ambiguous. Between the trimmed V and J ends, which lost 4 bases and 1 base, there was a span of 9 bases. The CDR3 sequence is 14 residues long. Germline loops: CDR1 SGHVS, CDR2 FNYEAQ. CDR3: CASSWAGGTDTQYF. CDR3 DNA: TGTGCCAGCAGCTGGGCCGGCGGCACAGATACGCAGTATTTT.

The rearrangement uses TRBV4-1 and TRBJ1-1, with D perhaps matching TRBD1 (6 bases). This CDR3 comprises 12 residues. V was pared by 3 bases and J by 5 bases, with 7 bases between. The germline gives CDR1 MGHRA, CDR2 YSYEKL. CDR3 bases: TGCGCCAGCAGCCAGGGGGCTACTGAAGCTTTCTTT. Amino acids: CASSQGATEAFF.

The chain couples TRBV5-6 to TRBJ2-7, with D unresolved. CDR3 length: 12 residues. V was cut by 4 bases and J by 6 bases, with 11 bases left in between. The germline V gene encodes CDR1 SGHDT and CDR2 YYEEEE. Here the CDR3 reads CASSPGGAEQYF. Written as DNA, the CDR3 is TGTGCCAGCAGCCCAGGCGGTGCCGAGCAGTACTTC.

The chain is built from TRBV5-1 and TRBJ1-1, with D possibly TRBD1 on 5 matching bases. CDR1 SGHRS and CDR2 YFSETQ come from the germline V gene. The CDR3 loop spans 15 amino acids. V dropped 0 bases and J dropped 1 base, with 10 bases sitting between them. The CDR3 is CASSLGLGENTEAFF. DNA of the CDR3: TGCGCCAGCAGCTTGGGTTTGGGGGAGAACACTGAAGCTTTCTTT.

The V and J genes are TRBV20-1 and TRBJ2-3; the D gene is possibly TRBD2 (6 bases). The V gene lost 2 bases and the J gene lost 5 bases, with 8 bases spanning the gap. CDR1 DFQATT and CDR2 SNEGSKA come from the germline V gene (reference sequence). This CDR3 region has 12 residues. The CDR3: CSARFGRDTQYF. The CDR3 DNA reads as TGCAGTGCTAGATTCGGGAGAGATACGCAGTATTTT.

A few counts support this clonotype. This chain connects TRBV6-4 to TRBJ2-1; 7 bases are shared with TRBD1. The CDR3 runs 14 residues. Germline CDR1 reads MRHNA; CDR2 reads SNTAGT. The ends lost 3 bases at V and 4 bases at J; junction bases unmatched: 3. CDR3 in DNA: TGTGCCAGCAGTGATACAGGGGAGTACAATGAGCAGTTCTTC. It is translated as CASSDTGEYNEQFF.

In nucleotides, the CDR3 is TGTGCCAGCAGCTTATGGGCGCAAACCCAAGAGACCCAGTACTTC. Its translation: CASSLWAQTQETQYF. This chain uses TRBV7-2 with TRBJ2-5, with unresolved D. V dropped 2 bases and J dropped 1 base, with 11 bases sitting between them. This CDR3 is built from 15 residues. Germline assignment: CDR1 SGHTA and CDR2 FQGNSA.

The DNA of the CDR3 is TGTGCCAGCAGTCCCCACGGGGGAGTAGAGACCCAGTACTTC. Amino acids: CASSPHGGVETQYF. This sequence joins TRBV28 and TRBJ2-5; D may be TRBD2 (6 bases). The germline gives CDR1 MDHEN, CDR2 SYDVKM. Trimming removed 5 bases from V and 4 bases from J, with 14 bases in between. This CDR3 spans 14 amino acids.

This clonotype was seen once. V is TRBV9 and J is TRBJ1-1; D is perhaps TRBD1 (5 bases). This CDR3 contains 13 residues. Trimming left V 3 bases short and J 4 bases short, with 10 bases between. Germline CDR1 and CDR2: SGDLS and YYNGEE. CDR3 region: CASSDAGITEAFF. CDR3 nucleotides: TGTGCCAGCAGCGACGCAGGGATCACTGAAGCTTTCTTT.

The V gene is TRBV6-6, the J gene TRBJ1-3, with 7 positions matching TRBD1. V was clipped by 7 bases and J by 2 bases; unmatched bases: 5. This CDR3 comprises 14 residues. In germline, CDR1 is MNHNY, CDR2 SVGAGI (reference sequence). The CDR3 coding sequence is TGTGCCAGCACGGAAGGGACAGCTGGAAACACCATATATTTT. As protein: CASTEGTAGNTIYF.

V gene TRBV7-9 combines with J gene TRBJ2-7; a weak D match, TRBD2 (6 bases). V lost 0 bases to trimming and J lost 4 bases, with 19 bases between them. The CDR3 totals 17 residues. The germline V gene has CDR1 SEHNR and CDR2 FQNEAQ (reference sequence). Written as DNA, the CDR3 is TGTGCCAGCAGCTTAGCGAGCGGTCTGGGAGGAGGTTACGAGCAGTACTTC. As protein: CASSLASGLGGGYEQYF.

V is TRBV20-1 and J is TRBJ2-3; 13 bases match TRBD2. This CDR3 spans 16 amino acids. Germline V CDR1 and CDR2: DFQATT, SNEGSKA (reference sequence). Germline trimming cut 1 base from V and 3 bases from J; bases unmatched to any gene: 4. Here the CDR3 DNA reads TGCAGTGCTAGAGGATCGGGACTAGCGGGAACAGATACGCAGTATTTT. Its translation: CSARGSGLAGTDTQYF.

The chain carries TRBV12-3 or TRBV12-4 and TRBJ1-2; D possibly corresponds to TRBD1 (5 bases). V dropped 6 bases and J dropped 4 bases, with 12 bases sitting between them. The CDR3 contains 13 residues. The CDR3 protein is CASSPRQTYGYTF. The DNA of the CDR3 is TGTGCCAGCAGCCCTCGACAGACCTATGGCTACACCTTC.

The chain is built from TRBV29-1 and TRBJ1-3, with D unresolved. CDR1 and CDR2 from the germline V gene are SQVTM and ANQGSEA. V shed 6 bases and J shed 4 bases, with 16 bases lying between them. The CDR3 has 14 amino acids. The CDR3 sequence is CSVMSGYGGNTIYF. The CDR3 DNA reads as TGCAGCGTCATGTCGGGCTACGGGGGAAACACCATATATTTT.

This sequence joins TRBV3-1 and TRBJ2-4; D is unclear. CDR1 LGHDT and CDR2 YNNKEL come from the germline V gene (reference sequence). V was clipped by 1 base and J by 0 bases, with 13 bases between them. The CDR3 spans 17 residues. The CDR3 loop reads CASSQGNAALAKNIQYF. The CDR3 DNA reads as TGTGCCAGCAGCCAAGGCAACGCGGCACTAGCCAAAAACATTCAGTACTTC.